These 3 T cell receptor beta chains share one sample of origin, sequenced in a study of PD-1 blockade in mismatch repair-deficient tumors (dated by TCRdb to 2016 to 2017). Reading the label with the study, this specimen's time point is: peripheral blood before pembrolizumab. Library prep was done by the immunoSEQ multiplex PCR assay. TCRdb retrieved this table from immuneACCESS and kept in-frame rearrangements only. Not all clones are present; in checked studies, unresolved V genes account for under half, and no reason is known for the remainder. This sample gives some 50,000 clones in total; around three quarters of them show up just once. The top ten clones comprise approximately 3.5% of the sample. The sequences come from PBMCs, collected before pembrolizumab treatment. Every receptor here comes from an adult with mismatch repair-deficient cancer.

The chain links TRBV7-3 to TRBJ1-2, with D perhaps TRBD1 (6 bases). Per the germline V gene, CDR1 is SGHTA and CDR2 is FQGTGA. The CDR3 contains 14 residues. V lost 4 bases and J 8 bases, leaving 17 bases between the germline ends. The CDR3 sequence is CASSYVGQLGGYTF. The DNA of the CDR3 is TGTGCCAGCAGCTACGTCGGACAGCTGGGGGGCTACACCTTC.

V and J are TRBV6-1 and TRBJ2-3, with TRBD1 matching over 11 bases. The CDR3 length is 15 residues. The V and J ends lost 2 bases and 5 bases, in that order; junction bases with no gene match: 3. The germline V gene encodes CDR1 MNHNS and CDR2 SASEGT. The CDR3 reads CASSERTGGRDTQYF. The DNA of the CDR3 is TGTGCCAGCAGTGAACGGACAGGGGGCCGAGATACGCAGTATTTT.

The chain recombines TRBV2 with TRBJ1-4, with unresolved D. V lost 5 bases and J 2 bases, leaving 12 bases between the germline ends. The CDR3 loop spans 15 amino acids. Germline V gives CDR1 SNHLY, CDR2 FYNNEI. The CDR3 here is CASSRWVGTNEKLFF. As DNA, the CDR3 is TGTGCCAGCAGTCGCTGGGTTGGGACTAATGAAAAACTGTTTTTT.